This TCR beta chain stems from a study of blood T cell repertoires in COVID-19. Study context: PBMCs, B-cell-depleted T cells, or T cells provided the cDNA or gDNA that made up the material.

The CDR3 has 17 amino acids. J lost 0 bases, V lost 5 bases, and 8 bases had no gene match. Assay used: immunoSEQ multiplex PCR; TCRdb lists only in-frame clones, some missing. Counted here are around 280,000 clones, roughly 86% occurring once; the ten biggest clones make up 2.1%. The chain couples TRBV23-1 to TRBJ1-5, with 9 bases lining up with TRBD1. TRBV23-1 is classed as an ORF, of uncertain function. The clonotype was recovered from a woman aged 30 to 39 who had recovered from COVID-19. Specimen: peripheral blood. CDR3 DNA: TGCGCCAGCAGTTGGGACAGGGTAAGACATAGCAATCAGCCCCAGCATTTT. It yields the protein CASSWDRVRHSNQPQHF.